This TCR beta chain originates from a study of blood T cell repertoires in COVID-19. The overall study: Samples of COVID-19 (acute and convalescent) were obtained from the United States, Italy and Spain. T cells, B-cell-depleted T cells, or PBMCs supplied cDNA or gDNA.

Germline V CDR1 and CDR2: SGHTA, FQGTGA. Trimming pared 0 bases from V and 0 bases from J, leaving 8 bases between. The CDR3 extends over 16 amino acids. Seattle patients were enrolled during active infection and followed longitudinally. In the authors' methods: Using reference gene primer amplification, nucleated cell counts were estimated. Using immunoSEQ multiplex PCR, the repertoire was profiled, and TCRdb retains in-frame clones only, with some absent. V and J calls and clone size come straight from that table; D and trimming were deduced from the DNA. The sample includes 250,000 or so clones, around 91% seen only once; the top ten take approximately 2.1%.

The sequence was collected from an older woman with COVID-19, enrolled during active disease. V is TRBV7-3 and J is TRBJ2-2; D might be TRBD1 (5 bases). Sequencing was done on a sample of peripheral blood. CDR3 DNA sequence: TGTGCCAGCAGCTTAACCAGGGAATCGAACACCGGGGAGCTGTTTTTT. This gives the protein CASSLTRESNTGELFF.